This TCR beta chain was found in a study of cytomegalovirus exposure and HLA in healthy donors. Study details: An early data release held around 80 million unique TCRs from HLA-typed donors.

The study's findings and limits: The study put roughly 160 TCR beta chains on its list as cytomegalovirus-associated. Most CMV-associated TCR beta chains appeared HLA-restricted in a later analysis.

This clone was seen a handful of times. What it binds is not known. The identical CDR3 is also encoded by other nucleotide sequences in the sample. The PCR used 60 Vbeta and 13 Jbeta primers. Clones were sequenced by immunoSEQ multiplex PCR, and TCRdb holds only the in-frame ones, with some missing. The data show around 210,000 clones, roughly 78% seen once. The sequenced sample was PBMCs. This TCR derives from a boy younger than 18 in good health and CMV-seronegative.

The CDR3 bases are TGTGCCAGCAGCTTAGTTGAGCCGTACGAGCAGTACTTC. As protein: CASSLVEPYEQYF. J is TRBJ2-7 and V is TRBV7-8, with D uncertain. Germline V gives CDR1 SGHVS, CDR2 FQNEAQ. The V end lost 1 base, the J end lost 4 bases, and 8 bases lay between the germline ends. The CDR3 sequence is 13 residues long.